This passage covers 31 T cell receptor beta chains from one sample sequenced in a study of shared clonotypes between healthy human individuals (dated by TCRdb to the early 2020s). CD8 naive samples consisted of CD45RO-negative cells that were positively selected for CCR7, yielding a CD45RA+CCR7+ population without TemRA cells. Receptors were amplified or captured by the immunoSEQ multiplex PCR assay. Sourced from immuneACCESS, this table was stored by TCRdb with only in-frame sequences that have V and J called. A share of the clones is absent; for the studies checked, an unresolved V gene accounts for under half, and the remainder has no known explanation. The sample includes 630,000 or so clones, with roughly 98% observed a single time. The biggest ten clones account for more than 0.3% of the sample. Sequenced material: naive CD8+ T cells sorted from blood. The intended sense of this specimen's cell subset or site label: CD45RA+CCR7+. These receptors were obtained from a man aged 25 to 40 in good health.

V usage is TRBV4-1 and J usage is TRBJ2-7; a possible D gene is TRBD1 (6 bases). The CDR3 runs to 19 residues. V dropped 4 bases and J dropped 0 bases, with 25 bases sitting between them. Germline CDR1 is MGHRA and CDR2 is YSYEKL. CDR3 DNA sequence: TGCGCCAGCAGCCCTACTCCGCCCGACAGGCTCCTACTCTCCTACGAGCAGTACTTC. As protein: CASSPTPPDRLLLSYEQYF.

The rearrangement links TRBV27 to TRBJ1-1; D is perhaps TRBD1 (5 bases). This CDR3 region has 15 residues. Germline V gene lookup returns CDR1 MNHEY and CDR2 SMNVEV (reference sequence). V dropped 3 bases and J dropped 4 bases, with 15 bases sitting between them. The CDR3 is CASSLEGAGSTEAFF. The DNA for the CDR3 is TGTGCCAGCAGTTTGGAAGGGGCGGGAAGCACTGAAGCTTTCTTT.

CDR3 protein: CASSLEGDNQPQHF. CDR3 nucleotide sequence: TGTGCCAGCAGCTTAGAGGGGGACAATCAGCCCCAGCATTTT. The rearrangement uses TRBV7-8 and TRBJ1-5; TRBD1 might be the D (6 bases). Germline V lookup: CDR1 SGHVS, CDR2 FQNEAQ. The ends were cut back, 1 base at V and 3 bases at J, with 7 bases in the middle. The CDR3 contains 14 residues.

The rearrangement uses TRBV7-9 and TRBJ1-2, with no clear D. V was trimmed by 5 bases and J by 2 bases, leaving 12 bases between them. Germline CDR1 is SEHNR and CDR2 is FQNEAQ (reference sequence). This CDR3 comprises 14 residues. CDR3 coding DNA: TGTGCCAGCAGCCCCCCGGGATACAACTATGGCTACACCTTC. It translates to CASSPPGYNYGYTF.

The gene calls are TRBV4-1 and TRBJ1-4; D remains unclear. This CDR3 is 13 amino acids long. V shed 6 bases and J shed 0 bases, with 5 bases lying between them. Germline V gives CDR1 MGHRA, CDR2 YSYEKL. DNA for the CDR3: TGCGCCAGCAGAGACGCAACTAATGAAAAACTGTTTTTT. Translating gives CASRDATNEKLFF.

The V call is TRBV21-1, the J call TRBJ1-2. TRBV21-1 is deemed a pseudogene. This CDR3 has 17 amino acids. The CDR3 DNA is TGTGCCAGCAGCAAAAAGTCGTCGGGTGATCGCTCGGAAGGCTACACCTTC. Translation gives CASSKKSSGDRSEGYTF.

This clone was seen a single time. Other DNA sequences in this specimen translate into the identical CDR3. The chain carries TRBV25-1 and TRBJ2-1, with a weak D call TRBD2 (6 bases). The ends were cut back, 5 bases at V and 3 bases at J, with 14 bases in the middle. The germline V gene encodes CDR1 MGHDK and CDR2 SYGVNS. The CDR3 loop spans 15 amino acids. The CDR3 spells CASSRMGDFYNEQFF. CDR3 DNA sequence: TGTGCCAGCAGTCGAATGGGGGACTTCTACAATGAGCAGTTCTTC.

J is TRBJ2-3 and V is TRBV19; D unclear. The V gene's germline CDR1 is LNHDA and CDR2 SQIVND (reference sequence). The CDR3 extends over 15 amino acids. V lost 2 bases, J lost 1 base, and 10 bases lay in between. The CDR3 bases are TGTGCCAGTAGTATAAGTACTCTAGGCACAGATACGCAGTATTTT. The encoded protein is CASSISTLGTDTQYF.

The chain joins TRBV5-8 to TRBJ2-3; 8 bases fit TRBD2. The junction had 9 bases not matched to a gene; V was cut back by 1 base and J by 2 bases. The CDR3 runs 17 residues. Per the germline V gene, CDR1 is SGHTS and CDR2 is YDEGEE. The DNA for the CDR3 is TGTGCCAGCAGCTTGTTGCCGAGCGGGGGCCTCACAGATACGCAGTATTTT. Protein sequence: CASSLLPSGGLTDTQYF.

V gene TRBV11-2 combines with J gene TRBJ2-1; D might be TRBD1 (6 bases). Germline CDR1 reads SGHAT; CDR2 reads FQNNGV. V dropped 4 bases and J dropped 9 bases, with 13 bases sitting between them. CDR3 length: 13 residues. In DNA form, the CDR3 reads TGTGCCAGCAGCTCTACGAGGGGGTCTGAGCAGTTCTTC. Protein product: CASSSTRGSEQFF. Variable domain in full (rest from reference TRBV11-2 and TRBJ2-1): EAGVAQSPRYKIIEKRQSVAFWCNPISGHATLYWYQQILGQGPKLLIQFQNNGVVDDSQLPKDRFSAERLKGVDSTLKIQPAKLEDSAVYLCASSSTRGSEQFFGPGTRLTVL.

CDR3 residues: CASHEFRRTEAFF. The CDR3 bases are TGTGCCAGCCACGAATTTAGGAGGACTGAAGCTTTCTTT. V gene TRBV6-5 combines with J gene TRBJ1-1; D gene unclear. Germline V gene data show CDR1 as MNHEY and CDR2 as SVGAGI. V lost 8 bases to trimming and J lost 5 bases, with 15 bases between them. The CDR3 totals 13 residues.

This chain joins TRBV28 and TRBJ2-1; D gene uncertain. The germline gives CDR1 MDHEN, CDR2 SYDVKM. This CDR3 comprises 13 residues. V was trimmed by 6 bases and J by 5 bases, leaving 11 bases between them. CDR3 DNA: TGTGCCAGCAGCCCAAGCCTACACAATGAGCAGTTCTTC. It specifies CASSPSLHNEQFF.

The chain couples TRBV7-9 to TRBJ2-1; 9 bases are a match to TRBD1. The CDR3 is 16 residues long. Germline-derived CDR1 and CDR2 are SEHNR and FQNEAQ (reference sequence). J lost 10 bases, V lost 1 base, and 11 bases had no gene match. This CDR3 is CASSLGVRTGVHEQFF. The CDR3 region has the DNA TGTGCCAGCAGCTTAGGGGTCCGGACAGGGGTCCACGAGCAGTTCTTC.

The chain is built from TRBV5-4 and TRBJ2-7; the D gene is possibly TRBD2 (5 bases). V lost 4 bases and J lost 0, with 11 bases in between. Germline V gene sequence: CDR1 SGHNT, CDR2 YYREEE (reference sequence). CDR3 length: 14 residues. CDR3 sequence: CASSVSGYSYEQYF. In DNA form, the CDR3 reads TGTGCCAGCAGCGTAAGCGGTTACTCCTACGAGCAGTACTTC.

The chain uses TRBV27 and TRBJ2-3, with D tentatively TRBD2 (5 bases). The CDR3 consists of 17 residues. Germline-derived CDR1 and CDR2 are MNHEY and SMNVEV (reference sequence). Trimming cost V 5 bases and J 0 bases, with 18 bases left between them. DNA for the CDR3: TGTGCCAGCAGTCCACCCCCCCTCGCGGGTAGCACAGATACGCAGTATTTT. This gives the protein CASSPPPLAGSTDTQYF.

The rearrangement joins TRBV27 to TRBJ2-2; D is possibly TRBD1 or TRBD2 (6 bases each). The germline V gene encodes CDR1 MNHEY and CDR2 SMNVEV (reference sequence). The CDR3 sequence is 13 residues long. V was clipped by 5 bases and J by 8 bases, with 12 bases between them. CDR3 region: CASSVTGAGELFF. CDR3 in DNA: TGTGCCAGCAGTGTGACGGGGGCGGGGGAGCTGTTTTTT.

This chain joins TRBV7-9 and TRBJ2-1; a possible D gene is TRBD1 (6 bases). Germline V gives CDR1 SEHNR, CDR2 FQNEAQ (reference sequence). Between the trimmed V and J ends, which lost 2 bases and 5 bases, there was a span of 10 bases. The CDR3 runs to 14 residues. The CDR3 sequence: CASSLTDRDNEQFF. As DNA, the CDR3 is TGTGCCAGCAGCTTAACGGACAGAGACAATGAGCAGTTCTTC.

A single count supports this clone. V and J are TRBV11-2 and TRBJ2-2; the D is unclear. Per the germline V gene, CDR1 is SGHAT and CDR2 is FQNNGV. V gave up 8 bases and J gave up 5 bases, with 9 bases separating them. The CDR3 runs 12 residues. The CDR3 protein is CASPGRTGELFF. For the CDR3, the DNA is TGTGCCAGCCCAGGAAGGACCGGGGAGCTGTTTTTT.

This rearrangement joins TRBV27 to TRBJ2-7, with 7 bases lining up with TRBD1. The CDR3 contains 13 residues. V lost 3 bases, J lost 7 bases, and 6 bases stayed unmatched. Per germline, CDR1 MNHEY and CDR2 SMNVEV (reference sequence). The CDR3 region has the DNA TGTGCCAGCAGTTTCGTCAGGGGGAAAGAGCAGTACTTC. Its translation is CASSFVRGKEQYF.

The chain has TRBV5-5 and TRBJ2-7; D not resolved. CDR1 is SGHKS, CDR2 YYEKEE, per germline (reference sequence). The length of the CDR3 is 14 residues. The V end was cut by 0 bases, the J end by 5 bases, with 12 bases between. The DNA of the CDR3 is TGTGCCAGCAGCTTGGTGGGCCAATCAAACGAGCAGTACTTC. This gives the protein CASSLVGQSNEQYF.

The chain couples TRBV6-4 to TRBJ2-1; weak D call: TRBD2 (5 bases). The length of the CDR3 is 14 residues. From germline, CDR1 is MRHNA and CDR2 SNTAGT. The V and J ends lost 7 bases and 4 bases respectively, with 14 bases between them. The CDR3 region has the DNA TGTGCCAGCACCCCCGAGGCGGGTTACAATGAGCAGTTCTTC. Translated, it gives CASTPEAGYNEQFF.

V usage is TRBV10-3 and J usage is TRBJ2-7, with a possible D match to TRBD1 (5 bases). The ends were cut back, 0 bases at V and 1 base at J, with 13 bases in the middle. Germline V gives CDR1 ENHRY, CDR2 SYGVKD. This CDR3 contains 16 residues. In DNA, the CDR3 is TGTGCCATCAGTGAGTCGCTGGAGACAGATTCCTACGAGCAGTACTTC. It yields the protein CAISESLETDSYEQYF.

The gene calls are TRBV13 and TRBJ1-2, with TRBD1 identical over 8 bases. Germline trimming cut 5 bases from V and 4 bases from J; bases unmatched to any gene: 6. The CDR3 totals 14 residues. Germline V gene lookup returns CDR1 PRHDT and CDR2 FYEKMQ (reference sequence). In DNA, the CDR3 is TGTGCCAGCAGCCCCACGACAGGGGCCTATGGCTACACCTTC. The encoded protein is CASSPTTGAYGYTF. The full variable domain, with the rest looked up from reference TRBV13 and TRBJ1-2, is AAGVIQSPRHLIKEKRETATLKCYPIPRHDTVYWYQQGPGQDPQFLISFYEKMQSDKGSIPDRFSAQQFSDYHSELNMSSLELGDSALYFCASSPTTGAYGYTFGSGTRLTVV.

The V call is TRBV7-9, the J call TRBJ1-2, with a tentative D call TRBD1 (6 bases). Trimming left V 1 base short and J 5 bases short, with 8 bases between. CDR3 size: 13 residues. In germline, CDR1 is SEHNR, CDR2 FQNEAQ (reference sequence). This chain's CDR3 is CASSLEQGYGYTF. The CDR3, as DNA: TGTGCCAGCAGCTTAGAGCAGGGGTATGGCTACACCTTC.

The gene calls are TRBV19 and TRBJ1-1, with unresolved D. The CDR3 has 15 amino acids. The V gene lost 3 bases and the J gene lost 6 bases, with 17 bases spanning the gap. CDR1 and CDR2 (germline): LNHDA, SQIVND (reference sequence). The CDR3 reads CASSMAQDVRSEAFF. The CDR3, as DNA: TGTGCCAGTAGTATGGCCCAAGATGTCCGATCTGAAGCTTTCTTT.

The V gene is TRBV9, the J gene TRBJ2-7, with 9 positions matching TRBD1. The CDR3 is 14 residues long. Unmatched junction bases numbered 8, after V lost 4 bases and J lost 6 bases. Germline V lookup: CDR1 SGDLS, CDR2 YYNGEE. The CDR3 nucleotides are TGTGCCAGCAGCACCCCGGGACAGGGCGGCGAGCAGTACTTC. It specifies CASSTPGQGGEQYF. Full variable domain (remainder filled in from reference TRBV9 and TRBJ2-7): DSGVTQTPKHLITATGQRVTLRCSPRSGDLSVYWYQQSLDQGLQFLIQYYNGEERAKGNILERFSAQQFPDLHSELNLSSLELGDSALYFCASSTPGQGGEQYFGPGTRLTVT.

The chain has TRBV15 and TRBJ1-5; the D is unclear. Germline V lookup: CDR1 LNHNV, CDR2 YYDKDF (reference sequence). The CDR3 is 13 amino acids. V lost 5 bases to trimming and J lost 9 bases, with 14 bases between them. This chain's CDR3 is CATSSDRSRPQHF. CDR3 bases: TGTGCCACCAGCTCAGACCGTAGTCGGCCCCAGCATTTT.

CDR3 protein: CATSGTGAGNTIYF. DNA of the CDR3: TGTGCCACCAGCGGGACAGGGGCTGGAAACACCATATATTTT. The V call is TRBV15, the J call TRBJ1-3; the match to TRBD1 covers 10 bases. The CDR3 is made up of 14 amino acids. Germline trimming cut 5 bases from V and 2 bases from J; bases unmatched to any gene: 0. Germline V gene data show CDR1 as LNHNV and CDR2 as YYDKDF (reference sequence).

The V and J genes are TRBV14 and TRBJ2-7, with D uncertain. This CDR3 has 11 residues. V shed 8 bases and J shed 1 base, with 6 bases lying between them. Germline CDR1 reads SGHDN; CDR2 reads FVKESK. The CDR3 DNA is TGTGCCAGCGCCAAATCCTACGAGCAGTACTTC. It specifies CASAKSYEQYF.

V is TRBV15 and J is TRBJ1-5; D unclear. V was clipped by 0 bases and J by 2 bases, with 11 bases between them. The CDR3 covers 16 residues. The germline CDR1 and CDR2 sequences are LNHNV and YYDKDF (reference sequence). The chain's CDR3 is CATSRDSGLGNQPQHF. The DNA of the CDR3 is TGTGCCACCAGCAGAGATTCGGGCCTGGGCAATCAGCCCCAGCATTTT.

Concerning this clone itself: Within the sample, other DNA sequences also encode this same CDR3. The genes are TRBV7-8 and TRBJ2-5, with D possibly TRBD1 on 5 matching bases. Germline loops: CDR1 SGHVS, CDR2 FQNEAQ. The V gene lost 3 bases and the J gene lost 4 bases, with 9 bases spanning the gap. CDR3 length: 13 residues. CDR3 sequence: CASSFRGRETQYF. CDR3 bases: TGTGCCAGCAGCTTTAGGGGCCGAGAGACCCAGTACTTC.